The T cell receptor beta chain described here comes from a study of blood T cell repertoires in COVID-19. As for the study in general: T cells, B-cell-depleted T cells, or PBMCs supplied cDNA or gDNA.

The study recruited people aged about 18 to 95 years across approximately 24 US areas. Cohorts were based on clinical histories the participants reported. TCRdb's table, derived via immunoSEQ multiplex PCR, lists solely in-frame clones and lacks some. In the table there are a few hundred thousand clones, approximately 91% of which are singletons. Germline V gene data show CDR1 as LGHDT and CDR2 as YNNKEL (reference sequence). The CDR3 sequence is 19 residues long. The junction had 16 bases not matched to a gene; V was cut back by 7 bases and J by 0 bases. The TCR comes from a woman between 35 and 50 years old who had recovered from COVID-19. Sequencing was done on a sample of PBMCs or T cells enriched from blood (not recorded which). V and J are TRBV3-1 (or the pseudogene TRBV3-2) and TRBJ2-3; 10 bases fit TRBD2. The CDR3 sequence is CASNGIAGGPTLSTDTQYF. The CDR3 bases are TGTGCCAGCAACGGAATAGCGGGAGGCCCCACCTTAAGCACAGATACGCAGTATTTT.